The 21 T cell receptor beta chains below all came from one sample that was sequenced in a study of Ad26.COV2.S vaccination and SARS-CoV-2 variants. Sequencing used immunoSEQ multiplex PCR; TCRdb keeps in-frame clones, though not all of them. The sample lists fewer than 600,000 clones; roughly nine tenths were seen once. Treatment: about 20 received Ad26.COV2.S at low or high dose, single or two shots; 5 received placebo; per-sample allocation not given. Sampling happened 63 days after the first vaccine or placebo injection. The material was peripheral blood, obtained in a trial of Ad26.COV2.S vaccine versus placebo. The receptors come from a person aged 18-65 years who received the Ad26.COV2.S COVID-19 vaccine or a placebo.

The chain is built from TRBV5-4 and TRBJ2-1; 9 bases are shared with TRBD2. V lost 2 bases, J lost 3 bases, and 6 bases stayed unmatched. This CDR3 spans 16 amino acids. Germline-derived CDR1 and CDR2 are SGHNT and YYREEE (reference sequence). CDR3 protein: CASSLLAGGVYNEQFF. CDR3 DNA sequence: TGTGCCAGCAGCTTACTGGCGGGAGGGGTCTACAATGAGCAGTTCTTC.

This sequence joins TRBV19 and TRBJ2-7, with D hard to call. The CDR3 contains 14 residues. The germline V gene encodes CDR1 LNHDA and CDR2 SQIVND (reference sequence). V was pared by 3 bases and J by 3 bases, with 12 bases between. The DNA of the CDR3 is TGTGCCAGTAGTATCTCCGTCCAATTCTACGAGCAGTACTTC. Its protein is CASSISVQFYEQYF. The whole variable domain, filled in from reference TRBV19 and TRBJ2-7, reads DGGITQSPKYLFRKEGQNVTLSCEQNLNHDAMYWYRQDPGQGLRLIYYSQIVNDFQKGDIAEGYSVSREKKESFPLTVTSAQKNPTAFYLCASSISVQFYEQYFGPGTRLTVT.

As to this clone: This sample also contains other DNA sequences that code for the same CDR3. The V gene is TRBV19, the J gene TRBJ2-7; 8 bases map to TRBD1. The CDR3 length is 14 residues. Germline lookup yields CDR1 LNHDA and CDR2 SQIVND (reference sequence). With V trimmed by 1 base and J by 2 bases, 1 base remained unmatched. CDR3 region: CASSIGTGPYEQYF. The CDR3 bases are TGTGCCAGTAGTATAGGGACAGGGCCCTACGAGCAGTACTTC.

The chain links TRBV2 to TRBJ1-6, with 8 nucleotides matching TRBD1. Germline values: CDR1 SNHLY, CDR2 FYNNEI. Trimming took 6 bases from V and 7 from J; bases not matched to a gene: 8. The CDR3 length is 15 residues. The CDR3 loop reads CASRGIRQGNSPLHF. In nucleotides, the CDR3 is TGTGCCAGCAGGGGGATCAGACAGGGGAATTCACCCCTCCACTTT. The variable domain in full, with the rest retrieved from reference TRBV2 and TRBJ1-6, is EPEVTQTPSHQVTQMGQEVILRCVPISNHLYFYWYRQILGQKVEFLVSFYNNEISEKSEIFDDQFSVERPDGSNFTLKIRSTKLEDSAMYFCASRGIRQGNSPLHFGNGTRLTVT.

This clone appeared a few times. The V and J genes are TRBV9 and TRBJ2-3, with TRBD1 matching 7 bases. The CDR3 spans 15 residues. Germline V gene data show CDR1 as SGDLS and CDR2 as YYNGEE. V shed 3 bases, J shed 4 bases, and the junction held 8 bases outside the gene matches. The CDR3 DNA follows: TGTGCCAGCAGCGAGGGCAGGGGACAGTCAGATACGCAGTATTTT. It is translated as CASSEGRGQSDTQYF.

This sequence joins TRBV3-1 (or the pseudogene TRBV3-2) and TRBJ2-2; D might be TRBD2 (6 bases). The length of the CDR3 is 13 residues. CDR1 is LGHDT and CDR2 is YNNKEL in the germline V gene (reference sequence). Between the trimmed V and J ends, which lost 1 base and 16 bases, there was a span of 16 bases. This CDR3 reads CASSQGGTPYPFF. The DNA for the CDR3 is TGTGCCAGCAGCCAAGGCGGGACCCCTTATCCGTTTTTT.

V is TRBV11-1 and J is TRBJ2-7; TRBD2 is a possible D gene (5 bases). Trimming took off 5 bases at V and 0 bases at J, with 17 bases between the two ends. This CDR3 has 16 amino acids. The germline V gene encodes CDR1 SGHAT and CDR2 FQDESV (reference sequence). CDR3 protein: CASSQFAKTSSYEQYF. Written as DNA, the CDR3 is TGTGCCAGCAGCCAATTCGCTAAAACTAGCTCCTACGAGCAGTACTTC.

The chain combines TRBV7-9 with TRBJ1-4; D is perhaps TRBD1 (5 bases). This CDR3 contains 16 residues. V was pared by 5 bases and J by 5 bases, with 18 bases between. CDR1 is SEHNR and CDR2 is FQNEAQ in the germline V gene (reference sequence). This CDR3 is CASSLGGAGTNEKLFF. Here the CDR3 DNA reads TGTGCCAGCAGCCTTGGGGGAGCAGGCACGAATGAAAAACTGTTTTTT.

This chain connects TRBV12-3 or TRBV12-4 to TRBJ2-1; 7 bases are shared with TRBD2. V shed 5 bases and J 11 bases; nucleotides not matched to a gene: 9. The CDR3 runs 13 residues. The CDR3 DNA reads TGTGCCAGCAGTAAACTAAGCGGGGAAAAGCAGTTCTTC. Protein: CASSKLSGEKQFF.

V usage is TRBV28 and J usage is TRBJ2-4; 9 nucleotides match TRBD1. Per the germline V gene, CDR1 is MDHEN and CDR2 is SYDVKM. Losses at the gene ends were 2 bases for V and 4 bases for J; bases not matched to a gene: 21. The CDR3 consists of 21 residues. CDR3 bases: TGTGCCAGCAGTTTAGAAACCCCGGGACAGGGAAATTTAGGTGCGAAAAACATTCAGTACTTC. Protein sequence: CASSLETPGQGNLGAKNIQYF.

This chain connects TRBV5-1 to TRBJ2-6, with D tentatively TRBD1 (5 bases). Germline V gives CDR1 SGHRS, CDR2 YFSETQ. The CDR3 loop spans 17 amino acids. V lost 1 base to trimming and J lost 2 bases, with 13 bases between them. CDR3 nucleotide sequence: TGCGCCAGCAGCTTGACAGGACCTTCTGCTGGGGCCAACGTCCTGACTTTC. It specifies CASSLTGPSAGANVLTF.

The sample holds one count of this clone. This chain connects TRBV4-2 to TRBJ2-7; 11 nucleotides align to TRBD1. The V segment lost 2 bases and the J segment 4 bases; nucleotides outside the gene matches: 10. The V gene's germline CDR1 is LGHNA and CDR2 YNFKEQ. CDR3 size: 17 residues. The CDR3 DNA reads as TGTGCCAGCAGCCAAACGCCGGCCGGGACAGGGGGGTACGAGCAGTACTTC. It specifies CASSQTPAGTGGYEQYF.

The chain carries TRBV28 and TRBJ1-2, with 7 bases matching TRBD1. Germline values: CDR1 MDHEN, CDR2 SYDVKM. The CDR3 length is 14 residues. Trimming took 1 base from V and 7 from J; bases not matched to a gene: 6. The CDR3 DNA is TGTGCCAGCAGTTTATTCGCAGGGGGGGTTGGCTACACCTTC. It is translated as CASSLFAGGVGYTF.

This clone was counted between two and nine times. The V gene is TRBV6-2 or TRBV6-3, the J gene TRBJ1-3; D is unclear. Germline V gene sequence: CDR1 MNHEY, CDR2 SVGEGT. V lost 5 bases and J lost 0, with 11 bases in between. The CDR3 contains 15 residues. Written as DNA, the CDR3 is TGTGCCAGCAGTCGCCCCGGAAACTCTGGAAACACCATATATTTT. It translates to CASSRPGNSGNTIYF.

On this clone itself: At one end the junction does not follow the germline gene, possibly because of a read error. The chain links TRBV4-1 to TRBJ2-3; no reliable D call. The germline gives CDR1 MGHRA, CDR2 YSYEKL. This CDR3 spans 13 amino acids. The CDR3 loop reads CASSQDASLRLLF. The DNA for the CDR3 is TGCGCCAGCAGCCAAGATGCGTCCCTTAGACTCCTCTTT.

The chain is built from TRBV27 and TRBJ2-5; 14 bases match TRBD2. There are 17 residues in the CDR3. Per the germline V gene, CDR1 is MNHEY and CDR2 is SMNVEV (reference sequence). After removal of 4 bases from V and 2 bases from J, the junction contained 6 bases not matched to a gene. The DNA of the CDR3 is TGTGCCAGCAGTTCTGGGACTAGCGGGGGTCGACAAGAGACCCAGTACTTC. Residues: CASSSGTSGGRQETQYF.

This clone has a single count. This rearrangement joins TRBV28 to TRBJ1-2; a weak D match, TRBD1 (6 bases). Germline loops: CDR1 MDHEN, CDR2 SYDVKM. The V and J ends lost 6 bases and 4 bases respectively, with 12 bases between them. CDR3 length: 13 amino acids. This CDR3 is CASRKGGFYGYTF. CDR3 nucleotide sequence: TGTGCCAGCAGGAAGGGGGGATTCTATGGCTACACCTTC.

This clone came up once. The J gene is TRBJ2-7, the V gene TRBV5-4; 7 positions match TRBD1. This CDR3 has 14 amino acids. With V trimmed by 0 bases and J by 7 bases, 7 bases remained unmatched. Germline CDR1 SGHNT, CDR2 YYREEE (reference sequence). The CDR3 is CASSLDRGVGEQYF. CDR3 nucleotides: TGTGCCAGCAGCTTGGACAGGGGAGTGGGTGAGCAGTACTTC. The complete variable domain, with remaining parts taken from reference TRBV5-4 and TRBJ2-7, reads ETGVTQSPTHLIKTRGQQVTLRCSSQSGHNTVSWYQQALGQGPQFIFQYYREEENGRGNFPPRFSGLQFPNYSSELNVNALELDDSALYLCASSLDRGVGEQYFGPGTRLTVT.

The chain joins TRBV30 to TRBJ1-5; 7 positions agree with TRBD1. The CDR3 is 14 residues long. The J segment lost 1 base and the V segment lost 2 bases, leaving 2 bases of the junction unmatched. The germline V gene encodes CDR1 GTSNPN and CDR2 SVGIG (reference sequence). CDR3 in DNA: TGTGCCTGGAGTACAGGGGCGAGCAATCAGCCCCAGCATTTT. Protein sequence: CAWSTGASNQPQHF. The full variable domain, its missing parts supplied by reference TRBV30 and TRBJ1-5, is SQTIHQWPATLVQPVGSPLSLECTVEGTSNPNLYWYRQAAGRGLQLLFYSVGIGQISSEVPQNLSASRPQDRQFILSSKKLLLSDSGFYLCAWSTGASNQPQHFGDGTRLSIL.

This rearrangement joins TRBV29-1 to TRBJ2-2; D not resolved. The CDR3 covers 13 residues. V was trimmed by 5 bases and J by 3 bases, leaving 10 bases between them. Germline V gene lookup returns CDR1 SQVTM and CDR2 ANQGSEA. The CDR3: CSVSLVHTGELFF. The DNA of the CDR3 is TGCAGCGTTTCACTGGTCCACACCGGGGAGCTGTTTTTT.

This clone was seen only once. V and J are TRBV28 and TRBJ1-2, with TRBD1 matching over 8 bases. V dropped 6 bases and J dropped 2; count of bases not matched to a gene: 11. The CDR3 extends over 16 amino acids. Germline V CDR1 and CDR2: MDHEN, SYDVKM. CDR3 residues: CASRAFGQGLNYGYTF. CDR3 bases: TGTGCCAGCAGGGCTTTCGGACAGGGACTCAACTATGGCTACACCTTC.